This T cell receptor (beta chain) was documented in a study of cytomegalovirus exposure and HLA in healthy donors. The study's findings and limits: Within the 120 or so validation repertoires, first-cohort TCR clusters tended to co-occur, according to a later analysis. Through in vitro validation, three CMV-associated chains were shown to be specific for CMV antigens. Most TCR sequences showed up rarely, but some public TCRs showed up in many donors.

Some clones are missing from TCRdb's copy, which holds only in-frame ones; the method was immunoSEQ multiplex PCR. The sample includes 120,000 or so clones, 70% to 90% of them seen just once. Points on this clone: The antigen is undetermined.

V was pared by 3 bases and J by 8 bases, with 16 bases between. This CDR3 comprises 14 residues. Germline V gives CDR1 MDHEN, CDR2 SYDVKM. The validation cohort, a group of 120 or so subjects, included the donors and was separate from the roughly 600-subject first cohort. Material: PBMCs. The rearrangement joins TRBV28 to TRBJ1-1; D is unclear. This sequence originates from a man aged 18-30 years in good health and CMV-seronegative. The CDR3 DNA sequence: TGTGCCAGCAGTTTTTCAGGAGGTGCGGTAGAAGCTTTCTTT. Translating gives CASSFSGGAVEAFF.